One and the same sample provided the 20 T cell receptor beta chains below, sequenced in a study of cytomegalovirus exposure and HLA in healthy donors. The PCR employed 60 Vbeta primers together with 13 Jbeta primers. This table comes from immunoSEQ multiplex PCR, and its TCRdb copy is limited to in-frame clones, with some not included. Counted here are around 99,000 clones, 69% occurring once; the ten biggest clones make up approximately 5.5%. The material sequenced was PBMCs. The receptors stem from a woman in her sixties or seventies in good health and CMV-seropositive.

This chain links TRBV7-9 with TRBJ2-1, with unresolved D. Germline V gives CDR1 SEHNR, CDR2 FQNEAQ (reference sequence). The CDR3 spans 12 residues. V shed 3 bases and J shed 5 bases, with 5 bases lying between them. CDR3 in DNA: TGTGCCAGCAGCTTCCAGGACAATGAGCAGTTCTTC. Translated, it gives CASSFQDNEQFF.

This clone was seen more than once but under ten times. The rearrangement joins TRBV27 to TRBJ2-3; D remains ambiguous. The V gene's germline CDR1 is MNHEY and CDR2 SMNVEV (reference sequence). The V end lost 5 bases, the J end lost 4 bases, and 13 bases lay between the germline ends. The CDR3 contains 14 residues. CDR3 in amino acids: CASSLQAFSDTQYF. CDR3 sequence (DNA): TGTGCCAGCAGTCTCCAGGCCTTCTCAGATACGCAGTATTTT.

CDR3 DNA sequence: TGTGCCAGCAGAGCGAGATTCAGGGGTAATGAGCAGTTCTTC. This encodes CASRARFRGNEQFF. The V and J genes are TRBV5-8 and TRBJ2-1, with a possible D match to TRBD1 (6 bases). This CDR3 is 14 amino acids long. V shed 5 bases and J shed 7 bases, with 16 bases lying between them. The germline V gene has CDR1 SGHTS and CDR2 YDEGEE.

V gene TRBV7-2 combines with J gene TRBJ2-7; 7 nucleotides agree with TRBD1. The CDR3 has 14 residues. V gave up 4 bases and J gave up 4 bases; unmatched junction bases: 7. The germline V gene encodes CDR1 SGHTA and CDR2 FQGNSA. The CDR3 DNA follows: TGTGCCAGCAGCTCTTCCGGGACAGAATACGAGCAGTACTTC. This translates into CASSSSGTEYEQYF.

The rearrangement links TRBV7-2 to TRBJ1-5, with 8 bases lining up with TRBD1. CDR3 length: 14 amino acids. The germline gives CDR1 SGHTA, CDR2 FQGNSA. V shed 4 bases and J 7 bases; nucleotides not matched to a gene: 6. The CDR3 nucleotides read TGTGCCAGCAGCTCACAGGGGGGTGAACAGCCCCAGCATTTT. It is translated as CASSSQGGEQPQHF.

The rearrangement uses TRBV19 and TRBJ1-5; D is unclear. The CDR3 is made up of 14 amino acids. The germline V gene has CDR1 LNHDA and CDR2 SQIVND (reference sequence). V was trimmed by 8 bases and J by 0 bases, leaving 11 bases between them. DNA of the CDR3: TGTGCCAGTCAAACAGAGTATAGCAATCAGCCCCAGCATTTT. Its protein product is CASQTEYSNQPQHF.

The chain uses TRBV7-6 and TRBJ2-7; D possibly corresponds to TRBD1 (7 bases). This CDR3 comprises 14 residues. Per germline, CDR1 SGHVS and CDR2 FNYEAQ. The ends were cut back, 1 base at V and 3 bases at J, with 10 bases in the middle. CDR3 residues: CASSLGQGGYEQYF. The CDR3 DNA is TGTGCCAGCAGCTTAGGGCAGGGGGGCTACGAGCAGTACTTC.

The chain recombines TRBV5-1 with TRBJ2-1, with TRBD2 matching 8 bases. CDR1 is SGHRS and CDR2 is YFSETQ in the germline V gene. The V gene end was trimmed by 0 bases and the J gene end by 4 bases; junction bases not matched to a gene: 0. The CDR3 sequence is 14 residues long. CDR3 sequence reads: CASSLGGGYNEQFF. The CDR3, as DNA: TGCGCCAGCAGCTTGGGCGGGGGGTACAATGAGCAGTTCTTC.

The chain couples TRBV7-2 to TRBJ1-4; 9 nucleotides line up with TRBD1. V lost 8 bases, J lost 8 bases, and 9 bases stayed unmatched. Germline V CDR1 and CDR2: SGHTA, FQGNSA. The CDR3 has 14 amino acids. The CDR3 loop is CASALQGAGEKLFF. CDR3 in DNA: TGTGCCAGCGCATTACAGGGGGCAGGGGAAAAACTGTTTTTT.

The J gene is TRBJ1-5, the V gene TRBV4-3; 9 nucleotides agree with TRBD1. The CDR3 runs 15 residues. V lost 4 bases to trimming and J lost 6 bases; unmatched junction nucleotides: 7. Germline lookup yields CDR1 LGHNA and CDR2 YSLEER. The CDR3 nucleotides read TGCGCCAGCAGCCTCGACAGGGGGACCGGTCAGCCCCAGCATTTT. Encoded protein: CASSLDRGTGQPQHF.

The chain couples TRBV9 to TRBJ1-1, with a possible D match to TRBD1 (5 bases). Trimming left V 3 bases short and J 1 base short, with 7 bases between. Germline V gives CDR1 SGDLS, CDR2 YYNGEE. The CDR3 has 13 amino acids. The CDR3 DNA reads TGTGCCAGCAGCGCAACAGGGAACACTGAAGCTTTCTTT. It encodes CASSATGNTEAFF.

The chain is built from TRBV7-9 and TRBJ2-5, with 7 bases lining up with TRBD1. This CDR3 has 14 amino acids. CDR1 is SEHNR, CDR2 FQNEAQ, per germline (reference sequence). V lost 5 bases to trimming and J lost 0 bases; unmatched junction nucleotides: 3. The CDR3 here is CASSRGQYQETQYF. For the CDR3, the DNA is TGTGCCAGCAGCCGGGGACAGTACCAAGAGACCCAGTACTTC.

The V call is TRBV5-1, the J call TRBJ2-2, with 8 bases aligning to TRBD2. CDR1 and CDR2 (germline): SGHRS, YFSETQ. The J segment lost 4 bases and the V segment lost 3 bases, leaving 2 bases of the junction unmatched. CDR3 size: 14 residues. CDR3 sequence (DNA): TGCGCCAGCAGCTCCGGGACTAGCACCGGGGAGCTGTTTTTT. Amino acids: CASSSGTSTGELFF.

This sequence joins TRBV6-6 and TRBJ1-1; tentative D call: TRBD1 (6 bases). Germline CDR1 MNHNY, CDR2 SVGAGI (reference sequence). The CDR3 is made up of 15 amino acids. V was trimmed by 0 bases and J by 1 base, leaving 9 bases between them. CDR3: CASSYSGRGNTEAFF. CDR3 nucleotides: TGTGCCAGCAGTTACTCGGGCAGGGGGAACACTGAAGCTTTCTTT.

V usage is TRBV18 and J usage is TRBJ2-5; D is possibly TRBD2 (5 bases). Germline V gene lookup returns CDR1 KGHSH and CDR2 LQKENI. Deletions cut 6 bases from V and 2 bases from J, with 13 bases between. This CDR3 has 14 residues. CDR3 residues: CASSFQSGQETQYF. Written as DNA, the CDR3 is TGTGCCAGCTCCTTCCAGTCGGGGCAAGAGACCCAGTACTTC.

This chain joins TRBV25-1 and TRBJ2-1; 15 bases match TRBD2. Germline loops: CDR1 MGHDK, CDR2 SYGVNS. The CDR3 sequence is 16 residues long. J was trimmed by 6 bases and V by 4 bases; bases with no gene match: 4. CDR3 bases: TGTGCCAGCAGTGGGGGGACTAGCGGGGGGTTCAATGAGCAGTTCTTC. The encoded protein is CASSGGTSGGFNEQFF.

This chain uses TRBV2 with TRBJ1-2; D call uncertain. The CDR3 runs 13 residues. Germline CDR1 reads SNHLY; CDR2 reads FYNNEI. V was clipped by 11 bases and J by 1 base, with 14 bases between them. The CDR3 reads CACADQVNYGYTF. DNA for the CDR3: TGTGCCTGTGCGGATCAAGTTAACTATGGCTACACCTTC.

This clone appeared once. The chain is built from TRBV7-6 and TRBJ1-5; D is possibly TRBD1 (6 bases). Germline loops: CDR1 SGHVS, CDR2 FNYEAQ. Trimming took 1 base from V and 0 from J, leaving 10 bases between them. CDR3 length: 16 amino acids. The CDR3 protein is CASSLGTVNSNQPQHF. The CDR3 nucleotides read TGTGCCAGCAGCTTAGGGACAGTCAATAGCAATCAGCCCCAGCATTTT.

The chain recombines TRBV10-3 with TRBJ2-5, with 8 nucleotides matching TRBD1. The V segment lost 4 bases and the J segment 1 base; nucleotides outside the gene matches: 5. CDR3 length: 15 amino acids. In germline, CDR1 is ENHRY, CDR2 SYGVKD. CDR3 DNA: TGTGCCATCAGTGCAGGGGGCGACTCCCAAGAGACCCAGTACTTC. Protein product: CAISAGGDSQETQYF.

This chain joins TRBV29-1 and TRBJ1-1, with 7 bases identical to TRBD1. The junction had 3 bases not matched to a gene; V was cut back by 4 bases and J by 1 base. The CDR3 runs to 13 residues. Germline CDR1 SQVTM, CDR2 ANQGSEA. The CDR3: CSVVRGANTEAFF. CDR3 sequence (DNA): TGCAGCGTTGTCAGGGGGGCGAACACTGAAGCTTTCTTT.